These 22 T cell receptor beta chains were sequenced from one sample in a study of T cells in Graves' hyperthyroidism and ophthalmopathy. RNA transcripts provided the source from which TCR beta CDR3 regions were amplified. First-round RT-PCR with HTBI primers amplified the TCR CDR3 region. From the multiplex PCR reads, TCRdb called clonotypes with MiXCR, one entry per CDR3 protein. The repertoire holds some 92,000 distinct CDR3 sequences, roughly 37% seen once, with 10% in the top ten. The sequenced sample consisted of peripheral blood or thyroid tissue (not recorded which). These receptors originate from a woman between 25 and 40 years old with Graves' hyperthyroidism.

This clonotype was observed at least ten times. The chain carries TRBV13 and TRBJ2-7; 10 bases are shared with TRBD1. There are 18 residues in the CDR3. Unmatched junction bases numbered 15, after V lost 5 bases and J lost 2 bases. Looked up from germline, CDR1 is PRHDT and CDR2 is FYEKMQ (reference sequence). CDR3 in amino acids: CASSPPFSPGQGTYEQYF. CDR3 in DNA: TGTGCCAGCAGCCCCCCTTTTAGTCCGGGACAGGGGACCTACGAGCAGTACTTC.

The V gene is TRBV5-1, the J gene TRBJ1-2; 11 bases map to TRBD1. J was trimmed by 8 bases and V by 4 bases; bases with no gene match: 4. Germline CDR1 and CDR2: SGHRS and YFSETQ. CDR3 size: 13 residues. CDR3 bases: TGCGCCAGCAGCGTCGGACAGGGGGCCGGCTACACCTTC. Amino acids: CASSVGQGAGYTF. Based on the CDR3 plus reference TRBV5-1 and TRBJ1-2, the full variable domain is KAGVTQTPRYLIKTRGQQVTLSCSPISGHRSVSWYQQTPGQGLQFLFEYFSETQRNKGNFPGRFSGRQFSNSRSEMNVSTLELGDSALYLCASSVGQGAGYTFGSGTRLTVV.

The V call is TRBV9, the J call TRBJ2-5, with D possibly matching TRBD2 (5 bases). There are 16 residues in the CDR3. V was shortened by 4 bases and J by 0 bases, with 16 bases between the two germline ends. Per the germline V gene, CDR1 is SGDLS and CDR2 is YYNGEE. The CDR3 region has the DNA TGTGCCAGCAGCTTAGAAGTGACGGGGTACCAAGAGACCCAGTACTTC. Its translation: CASSLEVTGYQETQYF.

This clonotype was counted ten times or more. The chain uses TRBV7-2 and TRBJ2-3; possibly TRBD2 for D (6 bases). This CDR3 comprises 16 residues. Germline values: CDR1 SGHTA, CDR2 FQGNSA. Trimming left V 3 bases short and J 8 bases short, with 21 bases between. The CDR3 loop is CASSLGMSREKGTQYF. The DNA of the CDR3 is TGTGCCAGCAGCTTGGGAATGAGTCGGGAGAAGGGTACGCAGTATTTT.

In this sample, this clonotype turned up a few times. The chain combines TRBV28 with TRBJ1-5, with D possibly being TRBD1 (6 bases). The V end lost 5 bases, the J end lost 0 bases, and 14 bases lay between the germline ends. Germline values: CDR1 MDHEN, CDR2 SYDVKM. CDR3 length: 16 amino acids. The CDR3 nucleotides read TGTGCCAGCAGTACAGGGACCCTGTATAGCAATCAGCCCCAGCATTTT. Protein product: CASSTGTLYSNQPQHF. Drawing the rest from reference TRBV28 and TRBJ1-5, the complete variable domain is DVKVTQSSRYLVKRTGEKVFLECVQDMDHENMFWYRQDPGLGLRLIYFSYDVKMKEKGDIPEGYSVSREKKERFSLILESASTNQTSMYLCASSTGTLYSNQPQHFGDGTRLSIL.

Concerning this clonotype: This could be a read error, since a much larger clone is one nucleotide away. The CDR3 does not end in the conserved phenylalanine or tryptophan, so this is likely a read error. This chain links TRBV10-2 with TRBJ2-7; 7 bases match TRBD1. The junction had 10 bases not matched to a gene; V was cut back by 9 bases and J by 2 bases. CDR1 and CDR2 (germline): WSHSY, SAAADI. The CDR3 extends over 14 amino acids. The CDR3 DNA reads as TGCGCCAGTAACCGGGACAGAGATCCCTACGAGCAGTACTCC. It specifies CASNRDRDPYEQYS.

A single count supports this clonotype. This may be a read error, as it is one base from a much larger clone. The CDR3 does not close with the conserved phenylalanine or tryptophan, likely indicating a read error. This sequence joins TRBV7-9 and TRBJ2-7; D might be TRBD1 or TRBD2, each matching 6 bases. The CDR3 has 15 residues. The V gene's germline CDR1 is SEHNR and CDR2 FQNEAQ (reference sequence). For the CDR3, the DNA is TGCGCCAGCAGCCTAACTGGGGGCGGGGAGAACGAGCAGTACCTC. This codes for CASSLTGGGENEQYL.

Remarks on this clonotype: Germline and junction disagree at one end, which may indicate a read error. The chain carries TRBV7-2 and TRBJ2-2; 7 nucleotides line up with TRBD2. CDR1 is SGHTA and CDR2 is FQGNSA in the germline V gene. The CDR3 contains 13 residues. DNA of the CDR3: TGTGCCAGCAGCGTAGCGGGTACCGGGGAGCTGTTTTTT. The encoded protein is CASSVAGTGELFF.

Concerning this clonotype: One junction end does not reproduce the germline sequence, and a read error may be involved. The V call is TRBV20-1, the J call TRBJ2-5; D may be TRBD1 or TRBD2 (6 bases each). Germline loops: CDR1 DFQATT, CDR2 SNEGSKA (reference sequence). CDR3 length: 16 residues. This chain's CDR3 is CSARDEAGHSQEAQYF. The CDR3 DNA is TGCAGTGCCAGAGATGAGGCGGGACACTCCCAAGAGGCCCAGTACTTC.

The rearrangement joins TRBV15 to TRBJ1-1; tentative D call: TRBD1 (6 bases). There are 19 residues in the CDR3. Germline V gene sequence: CDR1 LNHNV, CDR2 YYDKDF (reference sequence). Trimming stripped 0 bases from V and 0 bases from J, with 20 bases between. The CDR3 reads CATSRDPWGKGGMNTEAFF. The DNA for the CDR3 is TGTGCCACCAGCAGAGATCCCTGGGGGAAGGGGGGGATGAACACTGAAGCTTTCTTT. The full variable domain, its missing parts supplied by reference TRBV15 and TRBJ1-1, is DAMVIQNPRYQVTQFGKPVTLSCSQTLNHNVMYWYQQKSSQAPKLLFHYYDKDFNNEADTPDNFQSRRPNTSFCFLDIRSPGLGDTAMYLCATSRDPWGKGGMNTEAFFGQGTRLTVV.

Points on this clonotype: The germline gene is not matched at one end of the junction; a read error may be the cause. This chain connects TRBV7-6 to TRBJ1-4, with D perhaps TRBD1 (6 bases). The CDR3 spans 14 residues. From germline, CDR1 is SGHVS and CDR2 FNYEAQ. The CDR3 reads CASSPVGGGEELFF. CDR3 sequence (DNA): TGTGCCAGCAGCCCAGTGGGGGGCGGTGAAGAACTGTTTTTT. The entire variable domain, with the rest obtained from reference TRBV7-6 and TRBJ1-4, is as follows: GAGVSQSPRYKVTKRGQDVALRCDPISGHVSLYWYRQALGQGPEFLTYFNYEAQQDKSGLPNDRFSAERPEGSISTLTIQRTEQRDSAMYRCASSPVGGGEELFFGSGTQLSVL.

This clonotype appeared many times. The chain has TRBV6-6 and TRBJ2-2; TRBD2 matches at 7 bases. V was clipped by 7 bases and J by 6 bases; unmatched bases: 11. The CDR3 length is 15 residues. Germline CDR1 and CDR2: MNHNY and SVGAGI (reference sequence). The CDR3 spells CASTLAAGEAGELFF. For the CDR3, the DNA is TGTGCCAGCACCCTGGCGGCGGGAGAGGCCGGGGAGCTGTTTTTT.

The V call is TRBV10-1, the J call TRBJ1-2; TRBD1 matches 8 bases. Germline values: CDR1 WNHNN, CDR2 SYGVQD (reference sequence). The CDR3 sequence is 15 residues long. The J segment lost 2 bases and the V segment lost 7 bases, leaving 9 bases of the junction unmatched. The chain's CDR3 is CASNPTGASNYGYTF. The CDR3 coding sequence is TGCGCCAGCAATCCGACAGGGGCTTCAAACTATGGCTACACCTTC.

This clonotype has a count of ten or more. The chain links TRBV5-1 to TRBJ2-2; 7 nucleotides agree with TRBD2. CDR3 length equals 16 residues. V lost 2 bases and J lost 5; bases outside the gene matches: 9. Germline V gene data show CDR1 as SGHRS and CDR2 as YFSETQ. The chain's CDR3 is CASSFRATSATGELFF. CDR3 DNA sequence: TGCGCCAGCAGCTTCCGGGCCACTAGCGCGACCGGGGAGCTGTTTTTT.

On this clonotype: The CDR3 ends on some other residue instead of the conserved phenylalanine or tryptophan, so this is likely a read error. The DNA is left out, because the CDR3 cannot be placed on it with certainty; the CDR3 is given as TCRdb lists it. The gene calls are TRBV5-1 and TRBJ2-5. Per germline, CDR1 SGHRS and CDR2 YFSETQ. The CDR3 has 8 residues if both end residues are counted. CDR3 region: CASSLVSA.

This clonotype was detected many times. The rearrangement joins TRBV19 to TRBJ2-2, with 11 bases matching TRBD1. This CDR3 has 16 amino acids. The junction had 11 bases not matched to a gene; V was cut back by 9 bases and J by 5 bases. The germline V gene has CDR1 LNHDA and CDR2 SQIVND (reference sequence). The CDR3 region has the DNA TGTGCCAGCAACCCCTGGGGGACAGGGGGTACCGGGGAGCTGTTTTTT. This sequence encodes CASNPWGTGGTGELFF. Together with reference TRBV19 and TRBJ2-2, the CDR3 gives the full variable domain: DGGITQSPKYLFRKEGQNVTLSCEQNLNHDAMYWYRQDPGQGLRLIYYSQIVNDFQKGDIAEGYSVSREKKESFPLTVTSAQKNPTAFYLCASNPWGTGGTGELFFGEGSRLTVL.

In its sample, this clonotype was seen many times. The DNA of the CDR3 is TGCGCCAGCAGCTTGCTGGATATCAGCGGGAGGGTCTACGAGCAGTACTTC. This sequence encodes CASSLLDISGRVYEQYF. This chain links TRBV5-1 with TRBJ2-7; 10 nucleotides match TRBD2. V shed 1 base, J shed 3 bases, and the junction held 10 bases outside the gene matches. There are 17 residues in the CDR3. Germline CDR1 is SGHRS and CDR2 is YFSETQ.

This clonotype was seen ten or more times. The chain couples TRBV2 to TRBJ2-7; 8 bases match TRBD1. The junction had 7 bases not matched to a gene; V was cut back by 4 bases and J by 2 bases. This CDR3 is built from 15 residues. Per germline, CDR1 SNHLY and CDR2 FYNNEI. CDR3 region: CASSGNRGITYEQYF. The CDR3 DNA is TGTGCCAGCAGTGGGAACAGGGGGATTACCTACGAGCAGTACTTC.

The chain has TRBV10-2 and TRBJ1-5; 12 bases are shared with TRBD1. In germline, CDR1 is WSHSY, CDR2 SAAADI. The CDR3 sequence is 15 residues long. V gave up 5 bases and J gave up 7 bases; unmatched junction bases: 6. The CDR3 DNA is TGCGCCAGCAGTCCCGGGACAGGGGGCGGACAGCCCCAGCATTTT. It yields the protein CASSPGTGGGQPQHF.

Comments on this clonotype: This may come from a read error, since a much larger clone is one base off. CDR3 DNA sequence: TGTGCCAGCACCCCGGACGGTCTCCCTGAAGCTTTCTTT. Its protein product is CASTPDGLPEAFF. V gene TRBV28 combines with J gene TRBJ1-1, with D unclear. Germline V gene sequence: CDR1 MDHEN, CDR2 SYDVKM. V lost 7 bases to trimming and J lost 6 bases, with 15 bases between them. The CDR3 has 13 residues.

This clonotype was counted at least ten times. The chain is built from TRBV3-1 and TRBJ1-6; 7 bases are a match to TRBD1. Germline CDR1 LGHDT, CDR2 YNNKEL (reference sequence). The CDR3 runs to 14 residues. V shed 3 bases, J shed 7 bases, and the junction held 3 bases outside the gene matches. Here the CDR3 DNA reads TGTGCCAGCAGCCAGTACAGGGGAAATTCACCCCTCCACTTT. Protein: CASSQYRGNSPLHF. Complete variable domain (other parts from reference TRBV3-1 and TRBJ1-6): DTAVSQTPKYLVTQMGNDKSIKCEQNLGHDTMYWYKQDSKKFLKIMFSYNNKELIINETVPNRFSPKSPDKAHLNLHINSLELGDSAVYFCASSQYRGNSPLHFGNGTRLTVT.

This clonotype was found many times. J is TRBJ1-1 and V is TRBV20-1; D ambiguous. The CDR3 sequence is 15 residues long. The V end was cut by 0 bases, the J end by 4 bases, with 15 bases between. Germline values: CDR1 DFQATT, CDR2 SNEGSKA (reference sequence). As DNA, the CDR3 is TGCAGTGCTAGAGATCGGGCCAGCTATGGCACTGAAGCTTTCTTT. This translates into CSARDRASYGTEAFF.